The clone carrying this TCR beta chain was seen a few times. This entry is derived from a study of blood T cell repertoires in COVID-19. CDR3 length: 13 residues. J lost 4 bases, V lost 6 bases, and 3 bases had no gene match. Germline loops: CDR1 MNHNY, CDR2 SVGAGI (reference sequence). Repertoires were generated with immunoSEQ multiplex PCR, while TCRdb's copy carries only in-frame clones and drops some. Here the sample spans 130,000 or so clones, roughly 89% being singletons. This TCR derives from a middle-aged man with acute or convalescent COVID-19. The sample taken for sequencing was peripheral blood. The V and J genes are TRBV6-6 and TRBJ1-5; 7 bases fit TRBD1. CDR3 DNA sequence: TGTGCCAGCAGGAAGGGACAGAATCAGCCCCAGCATTTT. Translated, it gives CASRKGQNQPQHF.